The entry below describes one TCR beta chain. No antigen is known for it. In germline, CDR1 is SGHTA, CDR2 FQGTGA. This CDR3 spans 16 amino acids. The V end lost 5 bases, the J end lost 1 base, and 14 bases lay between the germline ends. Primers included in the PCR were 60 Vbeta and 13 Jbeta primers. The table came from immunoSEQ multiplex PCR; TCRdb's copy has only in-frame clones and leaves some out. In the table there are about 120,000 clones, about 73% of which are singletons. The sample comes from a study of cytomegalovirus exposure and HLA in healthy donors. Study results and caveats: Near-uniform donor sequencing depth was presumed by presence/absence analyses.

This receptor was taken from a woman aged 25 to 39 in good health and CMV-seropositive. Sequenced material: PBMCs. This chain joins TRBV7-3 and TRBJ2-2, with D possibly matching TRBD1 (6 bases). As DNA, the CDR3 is TGTGCCAGCAGCCTTGACGGGACATTGAACACCGGGGAGCTGTTTTTT. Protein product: CASSLDGTLNTGELFF.